The T cell receptor beta chain described here comes from a study of control samples from healthy donors and cancer patients. TCRdb keeps only in-frame clones here, not all; method: immunoSEQ multiplex PCR. The sample yields 150,000 to 180,000 clones, just under 95% seen once. This CDR3 region has 13 residues. V was shortened by 7 bases and J by 4 bases, with 13 bases between the two germline ends. CDR1 is MDHEN, CDR2 SYDVKM, per germline. Material: blood. The receptor was derived from a man aged 35 to 55 in good health. The V call is TRBV28, the J call TRBJ1-2; possibly TRBD1 for D (6 bases). The CDR3 loop reads CASTWGAIYGYTF. The CDR3 coding sequence is TGTGCCAGCACCTGGGGGGCAATCTATGGCTACACCTTC.